The 5 T cell receptor beta chains listed next were all sequenced from one sample in a study of T-cell reconstitution after alpha-beta-depleted transplantation in children. This sample's TCRbeta library carried unique molecular identifier barcodes. TCRdb re-derived calls from the PCR reads in MiXCR, one entry per CDR3 protein. The table records around 580,000 distinct CDR3 sequences, 25% to 30% of them present only once. Sequencing was performed on PBMCs, taken before TCRalphabeta/CD19-depleted stem cell transplant. These receptors were obtained from a boy younger than two with Wiskott-Aldrich syndrome, due to receive a stem cell transplant.

The J gene is TRBJ2-7, the V gene TRBV5-1; TRBD2 is a possible D gene (8 bases). This CDR3 contains 16 residues. Germline V gene data show CDR1 as SGHRS and CDR2 as YFSETQ. The V end lost 2 bases, the J end lost 4 bases, and 19 bases lay between the germline ends. CDR3 DNA sequence: TGCGCCAGCAGCTTAAACGTAGCGGGGACAGAATACGAGCAGTACTTC. This sequence encodes CASSLNVAGTEYEQYF.

The chain couples TRBV2 to TRBJ2-3, with D perhaps being TRBD1 or TRBD2 (5 bases each). Germline V gives CDR1 SNHLY, CDR2 FYNNEI. The CDR3 consists of 14 residues. Deletions cut 8 bases from V and 4 bases from J, with 16 bases between. Here the CDR3 DNA reads TGTGCCAGCTCTAGGGACCACAATTCAGATACGCAGTATTTT. This codes for CASSRDHNSDTQYF.

V is TRBV7-2 and J is TRBJ2-5; perhaps TRBD2 as D (6 bases). This CDR3 is 15 amino acids long. Germline V gene sequence: CDR1 SGHTA, CDR2 FQGNSA. The V gene lost 3 bases and the J gene lost 5 bases, with 16 bases spanning the gap. CDR3 in amino acids: CASSLGGAITETQYF. As DNA, the CDR3 is TGTGCCAGCAGCTTGGGGGGAGCCATTACCGAGACCCAGTACTTC.

This clonotype showed up just a few times. The chain is built from TRBV5-1 and TRBJ2-2, with TRBD2 matching over 7 bases. The germline V gene has CDR1 SGHRS and CDR2 YFSETQ. The length of the CDR3 is 15 residues. Trimming took 1 base from V and 7 from J; bases not matched to a gene: 7. CDR3 coding DNA: TGCGCCAGCAGCTTGTCCGGGACTAAATACGGGGAGCTGTTTTTT. Translating gives CASSLSGTKYGELFF.

The J gene is TRBJ2-7, the V gene TRBV7-6, with 12 bases aligning to TRBD1. Losses at the gene ends were 0 bases for V and 5 bases for J; bases not matched to a gene: 2. This CDR3 contains 15 residues. In germline, CDR1 is SGHVS, CDR2 FNYEAQ. The CDR3 region is CASSLAGTGGHEQYF. The CDR3 DNA follows: TGTGCCAGCAGCTTAGCGGGGACAGGGGGCCACGAGCAGTACTTC.